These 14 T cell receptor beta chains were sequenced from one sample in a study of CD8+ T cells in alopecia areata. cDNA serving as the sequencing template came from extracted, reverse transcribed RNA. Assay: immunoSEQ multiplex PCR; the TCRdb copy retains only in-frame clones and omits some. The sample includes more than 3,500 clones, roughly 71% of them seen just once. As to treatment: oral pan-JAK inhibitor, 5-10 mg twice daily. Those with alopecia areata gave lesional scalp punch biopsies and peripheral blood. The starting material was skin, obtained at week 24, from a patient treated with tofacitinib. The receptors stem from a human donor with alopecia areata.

Here the CDR3 reads CASSPGGYEQYF. In DNA, the CDR3 is TGTGCCAGCAGCCCAGGGGGCTACGAGCAGTACTTC. The rearrangement uses TRBV5-4 and TRBJ2-7; 7 bases are a match to TRBD1. CDR3 size: 12 residues. V lost 4 bases to trimming and J lost 3 bases; unmatched junction nucleotides: 1. Germline V gene sequence: CDR1 SGHNT, CDR2 YYREEE (reference sequence).

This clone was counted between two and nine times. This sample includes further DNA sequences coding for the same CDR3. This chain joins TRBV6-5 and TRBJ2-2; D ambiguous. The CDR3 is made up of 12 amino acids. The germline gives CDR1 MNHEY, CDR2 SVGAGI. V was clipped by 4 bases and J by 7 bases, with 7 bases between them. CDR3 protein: CASSLVDGELFF. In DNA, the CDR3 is TGTGCCAGCAGTTTAGTGGACGGGGAGCTGTTTTTT.

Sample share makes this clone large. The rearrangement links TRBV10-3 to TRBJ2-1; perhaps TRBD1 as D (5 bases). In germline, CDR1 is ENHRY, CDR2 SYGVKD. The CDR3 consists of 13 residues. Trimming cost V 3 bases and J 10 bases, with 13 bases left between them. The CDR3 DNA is TGTGCCATCAGTGATCAGCAGGGCTGGGAGCAGTTCTTC. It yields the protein CAISDQQGWEQFF.

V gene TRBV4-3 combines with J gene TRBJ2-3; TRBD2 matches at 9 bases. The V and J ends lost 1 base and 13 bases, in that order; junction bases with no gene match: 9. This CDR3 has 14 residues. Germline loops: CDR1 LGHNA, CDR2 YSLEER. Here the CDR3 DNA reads TGCGCCAGCAGCCAAGTGGATAGCGGGGGTCAGGAGTATTTT. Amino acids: CASSQVDSGGQEYF.

The CDR3: CASSPDGGENYGYTF. CDR3 DNA sequence: TGTGCCAGCAGCCCCGATGGGGGCGAAAACTATGGCTACACCTTC. The genes are TRBV4-2 and TRBJ1-2; tentatively, D is TRBD1 (6 bases). CDR3 length: 15 residues. The germline V gene has CDR1 LGHNA and CDR2 YNFKEQ. Trimming removed 4 bases from V and 2 bases from J, with 14 bases in between.

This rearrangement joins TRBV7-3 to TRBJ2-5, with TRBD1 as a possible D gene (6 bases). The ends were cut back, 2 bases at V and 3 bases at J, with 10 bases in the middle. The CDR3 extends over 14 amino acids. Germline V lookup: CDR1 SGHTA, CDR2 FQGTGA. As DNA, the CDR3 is TGTGCCAGCAGCTTATCAGGGGTGGAAGAGACCCAGTACTTC. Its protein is CASSLSGVEETQYF.

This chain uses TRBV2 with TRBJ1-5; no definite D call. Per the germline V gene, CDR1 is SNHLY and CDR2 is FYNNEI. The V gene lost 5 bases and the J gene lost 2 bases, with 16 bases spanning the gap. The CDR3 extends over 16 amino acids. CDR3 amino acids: CASSRGNVGGNQPQHF. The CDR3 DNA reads TGTGCCAGCAGTAGAGGGAACGTCGGAGGCAATCAGCCCCAGCATTTT.

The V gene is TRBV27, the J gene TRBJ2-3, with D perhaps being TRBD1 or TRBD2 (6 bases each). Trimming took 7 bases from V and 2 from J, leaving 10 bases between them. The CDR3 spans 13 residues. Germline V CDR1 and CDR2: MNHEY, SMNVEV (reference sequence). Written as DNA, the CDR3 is TGTGCCAGCAAGGGGGGAGCCACAGATACGCAGTATTTT. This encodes CASKGGATDTQYF.

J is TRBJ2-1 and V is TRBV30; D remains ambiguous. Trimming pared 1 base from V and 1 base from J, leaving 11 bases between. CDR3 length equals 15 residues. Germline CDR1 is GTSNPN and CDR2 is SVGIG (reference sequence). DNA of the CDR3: TGTGCCTGGAGTGCCCTGACCGAATCCTACAATGAGCAGTTCTTC. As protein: CAWSALTESYNEQFF.

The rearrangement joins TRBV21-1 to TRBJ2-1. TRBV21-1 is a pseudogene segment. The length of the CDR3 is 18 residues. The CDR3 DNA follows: TGTGCCAGCAGCACACCCGGTGGGACCGTGGGGCGATACAATGAGCAGTTCTTC. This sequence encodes CASSTPGGTVGRYNEQFF.

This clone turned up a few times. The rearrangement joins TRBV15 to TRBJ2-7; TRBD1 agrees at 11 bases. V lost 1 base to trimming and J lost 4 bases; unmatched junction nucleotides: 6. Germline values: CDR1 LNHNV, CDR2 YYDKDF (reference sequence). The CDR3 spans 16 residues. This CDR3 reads CATSRGGTGGSYEQYF. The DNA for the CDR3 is TGTGCCACCAGCAGAGGTGGGACAGGGGGGTCTTACGAGCAGTACTTC.

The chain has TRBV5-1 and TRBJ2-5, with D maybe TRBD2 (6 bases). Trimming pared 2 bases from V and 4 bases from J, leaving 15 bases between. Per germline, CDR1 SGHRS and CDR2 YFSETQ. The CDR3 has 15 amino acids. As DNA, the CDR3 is TGCGCCAGCAGCTTCGGCGGGACTGGAGGAGAGACCCAGTACTTC. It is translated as CASSFGGTGGETQYF.

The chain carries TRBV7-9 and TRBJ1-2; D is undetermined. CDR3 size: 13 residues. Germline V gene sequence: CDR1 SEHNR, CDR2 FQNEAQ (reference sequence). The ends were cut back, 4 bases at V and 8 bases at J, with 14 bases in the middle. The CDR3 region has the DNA TGTGCCAGCAGCTCCCATGGGATTGGCGGCTACACCTTC. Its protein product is CASSSHGIGGYTF.

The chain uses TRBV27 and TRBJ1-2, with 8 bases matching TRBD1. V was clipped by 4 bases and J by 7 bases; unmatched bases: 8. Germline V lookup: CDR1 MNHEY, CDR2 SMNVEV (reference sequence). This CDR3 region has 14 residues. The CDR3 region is CASSSPGQVFGYTF. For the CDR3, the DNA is TGTGCCAGCAGTTCCCCGGGACAGGTGTTTGGCTACACCTTC.